This T cell receptor (beta chain) was captured by sequencing in a study of blood T cell repertoires in COVID-19. The overall study: In each case, the material was cDNA or gDNA derived from T cells, B-cell-depleted T cells, or PBMCs.

Per germline, CDR1 SGHKS and CDR2 YYEKEE (reference sequence). V dropped 2 bases and J dropped 10; count of bases not matched to a gene: 7. The CDR3 length is 15 residues. Sequencing was performed with immunoSEQ multiplex PCR; in TCRdb, only in-frame clones are kept and a portion is missing. The data hold about 250,000 clones, with more than 70% observed a single time. V usage is TRBV5-5 and J usage is TRBJ1-6, with 9 bases identical to TRBD1. This clonotype originated in a woman aged 30 to 39 with COVID-19, enrolled during active disease. Sequenced sample: peripheral blood. The CDR3 sequence: CASSFTGGGGSPLHF. CDR3 DNA: TGTGCCAGCAGCTTTACAGGGGGCGGAGGATCACCCCTCCACTTT.